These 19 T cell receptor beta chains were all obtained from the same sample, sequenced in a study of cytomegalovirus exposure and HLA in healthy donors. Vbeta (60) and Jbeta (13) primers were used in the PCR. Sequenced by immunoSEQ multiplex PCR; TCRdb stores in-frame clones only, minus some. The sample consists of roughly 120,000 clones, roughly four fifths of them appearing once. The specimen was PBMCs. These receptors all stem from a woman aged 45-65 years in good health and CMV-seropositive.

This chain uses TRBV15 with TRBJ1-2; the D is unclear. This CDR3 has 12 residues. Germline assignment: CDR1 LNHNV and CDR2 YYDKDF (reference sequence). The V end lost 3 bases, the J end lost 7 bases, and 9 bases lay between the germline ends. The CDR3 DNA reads TGTGCCACCAGCAGGTCGGGGTTTGGCTACACCTTC. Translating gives CATSRSGFGYTF.

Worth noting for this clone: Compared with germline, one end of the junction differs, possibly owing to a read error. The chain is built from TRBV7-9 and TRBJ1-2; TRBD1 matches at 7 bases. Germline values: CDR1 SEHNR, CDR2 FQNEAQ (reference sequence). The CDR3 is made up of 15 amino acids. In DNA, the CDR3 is TGTTCCAGCAGCTTAGACAGGGATTTTAACTATGGCTACACCTTC. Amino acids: CSSSLDRDFNYGYTF.

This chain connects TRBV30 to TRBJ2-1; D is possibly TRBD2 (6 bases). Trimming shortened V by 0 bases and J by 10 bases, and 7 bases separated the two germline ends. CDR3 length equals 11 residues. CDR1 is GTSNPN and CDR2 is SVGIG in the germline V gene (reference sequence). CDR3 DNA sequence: TGTGCCTGGAGTGTGCGGGGCGAGCAGTTCTTC. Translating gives CAWSVRGEQFF.

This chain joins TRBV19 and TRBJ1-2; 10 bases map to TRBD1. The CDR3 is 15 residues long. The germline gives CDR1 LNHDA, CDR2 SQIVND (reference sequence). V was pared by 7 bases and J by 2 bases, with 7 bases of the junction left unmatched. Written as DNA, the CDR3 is TGTGCCAGTAAAGACAGGGGGCACCCCAACTATGGCTACACCTTC. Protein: CASKDRGHPNYGYTF.

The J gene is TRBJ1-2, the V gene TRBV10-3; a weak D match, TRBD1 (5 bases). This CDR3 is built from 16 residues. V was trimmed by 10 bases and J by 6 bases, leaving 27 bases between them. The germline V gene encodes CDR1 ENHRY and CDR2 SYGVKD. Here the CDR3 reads CATWRGAGRGRHGYTF. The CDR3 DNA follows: TGTGCCACGTGGCGGGGCGCAGGGCGAGGGAGACATGGCTACACCTTC.

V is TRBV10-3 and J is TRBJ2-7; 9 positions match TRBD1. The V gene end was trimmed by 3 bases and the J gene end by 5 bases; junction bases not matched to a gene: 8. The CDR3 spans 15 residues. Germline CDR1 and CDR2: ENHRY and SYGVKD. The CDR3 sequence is CAISEPGQGVNEQYF. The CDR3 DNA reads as TGTGCCATCAGTGAACCGGGACAGGGTGTCAACGAGCAGTACTTC.

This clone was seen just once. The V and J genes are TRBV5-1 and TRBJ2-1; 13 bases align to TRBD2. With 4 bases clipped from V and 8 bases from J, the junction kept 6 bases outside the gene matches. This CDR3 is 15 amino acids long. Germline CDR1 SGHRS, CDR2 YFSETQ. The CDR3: CASSGGLAGFDEQFF. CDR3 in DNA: TGCGCCAGCAGCGGGGGACTAGCGGGGTTCGATGAGCAGTTCTTC.

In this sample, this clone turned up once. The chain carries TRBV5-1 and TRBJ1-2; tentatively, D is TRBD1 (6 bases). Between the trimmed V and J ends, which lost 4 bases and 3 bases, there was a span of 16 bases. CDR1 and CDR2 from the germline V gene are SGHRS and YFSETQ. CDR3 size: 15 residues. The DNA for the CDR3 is TGCGCCAGCAGCCGAGATACAGGGAATGACTATGGCTACACCTTC. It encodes CASSRDTGNDYGYTF.

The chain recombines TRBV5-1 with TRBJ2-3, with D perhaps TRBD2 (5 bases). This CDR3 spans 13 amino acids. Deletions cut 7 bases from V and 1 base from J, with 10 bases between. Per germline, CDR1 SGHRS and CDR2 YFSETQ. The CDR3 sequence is CASEGAGTDTQYF. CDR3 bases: TGCGCCAGCGAAGGAGCGGGCACAGATACGCAGTATTTT.

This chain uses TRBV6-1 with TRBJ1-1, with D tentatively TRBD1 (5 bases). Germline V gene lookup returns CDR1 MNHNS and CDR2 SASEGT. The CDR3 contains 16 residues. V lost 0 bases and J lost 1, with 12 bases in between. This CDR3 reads CASSEARRGRNTEAFF. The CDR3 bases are TGTGCCAGCAGTGAAGCGCGTCGGGGGAGGAACACTGAAGCTTTCTTT.

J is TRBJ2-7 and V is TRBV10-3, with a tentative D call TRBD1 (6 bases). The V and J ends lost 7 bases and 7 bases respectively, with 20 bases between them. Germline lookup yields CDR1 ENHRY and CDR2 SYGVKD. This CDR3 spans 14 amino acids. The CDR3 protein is CAINRDVNQGEQYF. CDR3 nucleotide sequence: TGTGCCATCAACCGAGATGTAAATCAGGGGGAGCAGTACTTC.

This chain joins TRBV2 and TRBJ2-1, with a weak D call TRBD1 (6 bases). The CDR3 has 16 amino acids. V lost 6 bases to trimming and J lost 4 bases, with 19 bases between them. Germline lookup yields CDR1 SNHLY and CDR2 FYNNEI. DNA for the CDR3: TGTGCCAGCAGGCCAAACTCCGGGACAACGTACAATGAGCAGTTCTTC. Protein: CASRPNSGTTYNEQFF.

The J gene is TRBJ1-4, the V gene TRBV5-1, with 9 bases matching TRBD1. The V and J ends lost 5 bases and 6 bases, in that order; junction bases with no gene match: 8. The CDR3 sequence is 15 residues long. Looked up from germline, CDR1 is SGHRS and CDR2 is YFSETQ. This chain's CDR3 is CASRFTGGSHEKLFF. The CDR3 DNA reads TGCGCCAGCAGATTTACAGGGGGCTCGCATGAAAAACTGTTTTTT.

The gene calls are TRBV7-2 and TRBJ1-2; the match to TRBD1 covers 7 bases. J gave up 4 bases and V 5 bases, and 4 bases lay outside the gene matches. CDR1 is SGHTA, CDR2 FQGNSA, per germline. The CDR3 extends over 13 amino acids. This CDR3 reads CASSAGQTYGYTF. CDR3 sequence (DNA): TGTGCCAGCAGCGCGGGACAGACCTATGGCTACACCTTC.

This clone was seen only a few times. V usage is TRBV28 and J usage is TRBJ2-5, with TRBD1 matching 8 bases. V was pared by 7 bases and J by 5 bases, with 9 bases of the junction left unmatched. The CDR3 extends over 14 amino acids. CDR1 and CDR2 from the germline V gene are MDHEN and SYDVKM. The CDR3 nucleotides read TGTGCCAGCAAAGCGACAGGGGCCGTTGAGACCCAGTACTTC. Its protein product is CASKATGAVETQYF.

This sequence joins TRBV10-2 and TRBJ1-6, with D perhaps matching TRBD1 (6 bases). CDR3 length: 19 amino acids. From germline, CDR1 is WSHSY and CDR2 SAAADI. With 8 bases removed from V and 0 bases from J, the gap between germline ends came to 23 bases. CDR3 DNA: TGCGCCAGCCAGTCTATTGGGGGCCCCCTTAGCTCCTATAATTCACCCCTCCACTTT. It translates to CASQSIGGPLSSYNSPLHF.

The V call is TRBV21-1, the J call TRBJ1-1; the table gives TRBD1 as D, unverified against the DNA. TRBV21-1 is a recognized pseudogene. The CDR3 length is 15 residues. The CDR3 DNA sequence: TGTGCCAGCAGCTCTCAGACCGGGACAATCTTAGAAGCTTTCTTT. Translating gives CASSSQTGTILEAFF.

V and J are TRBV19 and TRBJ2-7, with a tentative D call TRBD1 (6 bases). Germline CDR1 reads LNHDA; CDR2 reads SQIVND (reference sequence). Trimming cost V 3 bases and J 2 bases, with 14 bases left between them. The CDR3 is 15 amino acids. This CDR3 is CASSIVGRGTYEQYF. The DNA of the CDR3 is TGTGCCAGTAGTATCGTGGGCAGGGGAACCTACGAGCAGTACTTC. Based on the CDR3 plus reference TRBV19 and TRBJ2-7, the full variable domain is DGGITQSPKYLFRKEGQNVTLSCEQNLNHDAMYWYRQDPGQGLRLIYYSQIVNDFQKGDIAEGYSVSREKKESFPLTVTSAQKNPTAFYLCASSIVGRGTYEQYFGPGTRLTVT.

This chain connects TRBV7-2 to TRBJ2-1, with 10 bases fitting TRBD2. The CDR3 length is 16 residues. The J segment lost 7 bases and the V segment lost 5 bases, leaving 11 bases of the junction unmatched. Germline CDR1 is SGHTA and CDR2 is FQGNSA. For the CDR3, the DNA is TGTGCCAGCAGCCAATATAGCGGGGGGAAGTCGAATGAGCAGTTCTTC. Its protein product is CASSQYSGGKSNEQFF.